This is a list of T cell receptor beta chains from one sample in a study of blood T cell repertoires in COVID-19. Only in-frame clones appear in the TCRdb table, and some are missing; sequencing was by immunoSEQ multiplex PCR. This table has under 200,000 clones, 80% appearing once. Material: peripheral blood. The receptor set was obtained from an older man with active or convalescent COVID-19. CDR3s include the opening cysteine and the closing phenylalanine or tryptophan. Fields, in order: V gene, D gene, J gene, clone size, CDR3 protein, CDR3 DNA. The D gene is left open where the match is weak. Clone size is given for some rows only: seen once, a few or many times, or a class if the clone is expanded.

>TRBV6-6|-|TRBJ2-3|-
CASSYKGDTQYF
TGTGCCAGCAGTTACAAGGGGGATACGCAGTATTTT
>TRBV29-1|TRBD1|TRBJ2-3|-
CSVDRGEDTQYF
TGCAGCGTGGACAGGGGGGAAGATACGCAGTATTTT
>TRBV7-2|TRBD1|TRBJ2-7|-
CASSPSTGSTYEQYF
TGTGCCAGCAGCCCGTCGACAGGGAGTACCTACGAGCAGTACTTC
>TRBV6-5|-|TRBJ1-2|-
CASSQNRVYGYTF
TGTGCCAGCAGTCAAAACAGGGTATATGGCTACACCTTC
>TRBV5-1|-|TRBJ1-1|-
CASSSPHSRPADTEAFF
TGCGCCAGCAGCTCACCCCACAGCCGGCCAGCGGACACTGAAGCTTTCTTT
>TRBV29-1|-|TRBJ2-1|-
CSALGLHEQFF
TGCAGCGCCCTTGGACTCCATGAGCAGTTCTTC
>TRBV6-5|TRBD1|TRBJ1-2|-
CASSYSAGGLGGYTF
TGTGCCAGCAGTTACTCGGCAGGGGGCTTGGGGGGCTACACCTTC
>TRBV25-1|-|TRBJ1-1|-
CASSEHSGRDTEAFF
TGTGCCAGCAGTGAACATTCGGGCAGGGACACTGAAGCTTTCTTT
>TRBV15|-|TRBJ1-4|-
CATSRDQGYEDEKLFF
TGTGCCACCAGCAGAGATCAGGGGTATGAGGATGAAAAACTGTTTTTT
>TRBV12-5|-|TRBJ2-6|-
CASGQDSFGANVLTF
TGTGCTAGTGGTCAAGACAGTTTTGGGGCCAACGTCCTGACTTTC
>TRBV10-3|-|TRBJ2-5|-
CAIKGEQETQYF
TGTGCCATCAAGGGGGAGCAAGAGACCCAGTACTTC
>TRBV4-1|-|TRBJ1-5|once
CASSQGQAETYSNQPQHF
TGCGCCAGCAGCCAAGGACAGGCCGAGACATATAGCAATCAGCCCCAGCATTTT
>TRBV7-2|-|TRBJ2-5|-
CASSSQGGETQYF
TGTGCCAGCAGCTCACAAGGGGGAGAGACCCAGTACTTC
>TRBV6-5|-|TRBJ1-2|once
CASKQGFYGYTF
TGTGCCAGTAAACAGGGCTTCTATGGCTACACCTTC
>TRBV6-5|TRBD1|TRBJ1-6|-
CASSLATGFGSPLHF
TGTGCCAGCAGCCTCGCGACAGGGTTCGGTTCACCCCTCCACTTT
>TRBV15|-|TRBJ2-1|-
CATSRSRRGWGNEQFF
TGTGCCACCAGCAGATCCCGGCGGGGCTGGGGCAATGAGCAGTTCTTC
>TRBV5-1|-|TRBJ1-2|once
CASRLGTGINYGYTF
TGCGCCAGCAGGCTTGGAACAGGGATCAACTATGGCTACACCTTC
>TRBV30|-|TRBJ2-1|many
CKAGSYNEQFF
TGCAAAGCAGGCTCCTACAATGAGCAGTTCTTC
>TRBV10-2|TRBD1|TRBJ1-5|many
CASSSGTEFNQPQHF
TGCGCCAGCAGTTCCGGGACAGAGTTCAATCAGCCCCAGCATTTT
>TRBV13|TRBD1|TRBJ1-2|-
CASSLNRQGVYTF
TGTGCCAGCAGCCTGAATCGACAGGGAGTCTACACCTTC
>TRBV6-2/TRBV6-3|-|TRBJ1-1|-
CASSYSARDTEAFF
TGTGCCAGCAGTTACTCGGCCAGGGACACTGAAGCTTTCTTT
>TRBV6-5|-|TRBJ1-5|-
CASRSLYRAEQPQHF
TGTGCCAGCAGATCCCTTTACAGGGCCGAACAGCCCCAGCATTTT
>TRBV25-1|-|TRBJ1-2|-
CASSDRRTFNYGYTF
TGTGCCAGCAGCGACCGGAGGACCTTTAACTATGGCTACACCTTC
>TRBV3-1/TRBV3-2|-|TRBJ2-2|once
CASSQSDAGELFF
TGTGCCAGCAGCCAGTCAGATGCCGGGGAGCTGTTTTTT
>TRBV10-2|-|TRBJ2-7|once
CASSEFPPGLSYEQYF
TGCGCCAGCAGTGAGTTCCCCCCCGGACTATCATACGAGCAGTACTTC
>TRBV6-6|TRBD1|TRBJ1-6|-
CASSRDRDSPLHF
TGTGCCAGCAGCCGAGACAGGGATTCACCCCTCCACTTT
>TRBV4-3|-|TRBJ1-1|once
CASSHLGGISEAFF
TGCGCCAGCAGCCACCTGGGGGGGATAAGTGAAGCTTTCTTT
>TRBV7-3|-|TRBJ2-1|-
CASSQTGNPLSEQFF
TGTGCCAGCAGCCAAACAGGGAACCCCCTTAGTGAGCAGTTCTTC
>TRBV2|-|TRBJ1-2|-
CASSVAGQGRNYGYTF
TGTGCCAGCAGTGTTGCGGGGCAGGGAAGGAACTATGGCTACACCTTC
>TRBV18|TRBD1|TRBJ2-7|-
CASSPTGTGGLQYF
TGTGCCAGCTCACCGACCGGGACAGGGGGTCTTCAGTACTTC
>TRBV9|-|TRBJ2-5|few
CASSVGRQVQETQYF
TGTGCCAGCAGCGTAGGAAGACAGGTCCAAGAGACCCAGTACTTC